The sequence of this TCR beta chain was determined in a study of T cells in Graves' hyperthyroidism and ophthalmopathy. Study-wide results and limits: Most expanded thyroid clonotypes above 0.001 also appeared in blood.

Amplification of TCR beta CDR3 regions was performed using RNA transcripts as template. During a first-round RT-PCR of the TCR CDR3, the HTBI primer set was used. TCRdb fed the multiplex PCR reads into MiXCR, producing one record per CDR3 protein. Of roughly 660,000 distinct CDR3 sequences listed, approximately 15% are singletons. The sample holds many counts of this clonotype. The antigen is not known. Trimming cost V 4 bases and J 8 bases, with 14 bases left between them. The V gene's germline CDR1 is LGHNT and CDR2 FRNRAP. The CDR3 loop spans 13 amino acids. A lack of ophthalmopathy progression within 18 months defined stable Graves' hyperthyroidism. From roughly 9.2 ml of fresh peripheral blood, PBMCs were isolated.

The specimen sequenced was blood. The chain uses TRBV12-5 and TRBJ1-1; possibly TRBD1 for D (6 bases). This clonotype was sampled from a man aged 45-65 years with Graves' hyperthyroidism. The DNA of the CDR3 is TGTGCTAGTGGTTCCCAGAACACAGGGGAAGCTTTCTTT. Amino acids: CASGSQNTGEAFF.